This T cell receptor (beta chain) was retrieved from a study of technical replicates of blood from a few donors. From germline, CDR1 is LNHDA and CDR2 SQIVND (reference sequence). The CDR3 sequence is 13 residues long. Deletions cut 8 bases from V and 6 bases from J, with 16 bases between. The assay was immunoSEQ multiplex PCR, and TCRdb's table has in-frame clones only and misses some. The repertoire holds around 69,000 clones, with approximately 96% as singletons. Only one count was recorded for this clone. This chain joins TRBV19 and TRBJ1-2, with D hard to call. Sequenced material: T cells isolated from PBMCs. The source of this sequence is a human donor in good health. CDR3 sequence: CASSPAGLDGYTF. CDR3 nucleotide sequence: TGTGCCAGTTCCCCGGCGGGTCTCGATGGCTACACCTTC.